This record covers a single T cell receptor beta chain. The sample belongs to a study of OX40 agonist ivuxolimab in advanced cancers. Clones were sequenced by immunoSEQ multiplex PCR, and TCRdb holds only the in-frame ones, with some missing. There are 45,000 to 60,000 clones in the sample; over 60% occur only once, and 2.6% lies in the top ten. The V end was cut by 2 bases, the J end by 1 base, with 14 bases between. The germline V gene has CDR1 SGHTA and CDR2 FQGTGA. This CDR3 has 16 amino acids. The rearrangement uses TRBV7-3 and TRBJ1-2, with a tentative D call TRBD1 (5 bases). This receptor was taken from an adult with an advanced solid tumor such as melanoma, head and neck, liver or kidney cancer. Sequencing was performed on CD4+ or CD8+ T cells sorted from blood, taken in a trial of the OX40 agonist ivuxolimab. The CDR3 nucleotides are TGTGCCAGCAGCTTAGACGGGGCGAACGATAACTATGGCTACACCTTC. Translation gives CASSLDGANDNYGYTF.